This T cell receptor (beta chain) was sequenced for a study of T cell repertoires in cytomegalovirus infection. The wider study: Recently identified HLA-C-restricted and well-studied HLA-B-restricted CMV epitopes were used. Based on public TCR beta signatures, there were indications of CMV infection and of a matching HLA type.

In this sample, this clonotype turned up a few times. Its matching antigen is unknown. TCRdb redid the calling of the reads with MiXCR, one entry per CDR3 protein. The sample has approximately 910,000 distinct CDR3 sequences, roughly 31% seen once. The study's findings and limits: Carriage of CMV together with the relevant HLA was identifiable through cumulative public TCR beta family frequency. Ex vivo responses were dominated by HLA-C-restricted CMV-specific TCR beta clonotypes.

The receptor was isolated from a human donor in good health (CMV status not recorded). Some clones in this sample may be carry-over from other donors' samples. The sample in question was cultured CD8+ T cells from PBMCs, obtained from culture after CMV antigen stimulation.

The CDR3 DNA reads as TGTGCCAGCAGCCCGAAGGGATTGGGCGGGGGTAATCAAGAGACCCAGTACTTC. Encoded protein: CASSPKGLGGGNQETQYF. The chain combines TRBV12-3 or TRBV12-4 with TRBJ2-5; 7 bases map to TRBD2. The V segment lost 6 bases and the J segment 2 bases; nucleotides outside the gene matches: 18. This CDR3 has 18 residues.